A single sample is the source of the 18 T cell receptor beta chains below, sequenced in a study of T cell responses to AZD1222 COVID-19 vaccine. Produced via immunoSEQ multiplex PCR; TCRdb's table is partial and in-frame only. The sample yields approximately 190,000 clones, approximately 92% seen once. The sample was peripheral blood, taken on day 0 of AZD1222 vaccination. The source of these receptors is an adult in good health.

The CDR3 protein is CASSLVQGAQPQHF. CDR3 coding DNA: TGTGCCAGCAGCTTAGTACAGGGCGCTCAGCCCCAGCATTTT. The chain recombines TRBV7-2 with TRBJ1-5, with a possible D match to TRBD1 (6 bases). The CDR3 length is 14 residues. Per germline, CDR1 SGHTA and CDR2 FQGNSA. The V and J ends lost 1 base and 6 bases respectively, with 10 bases between them.

A few counts support this clone. V is TRBV7-9 and J is TRBJ1-5; 8 nucleotides match TRBD1. Per the germline V gene, CDR1 is SEHNR and CDR2 is FQNEAQ (reference sequence). Trimming removed 3 bases from V and 4 bases from J; junction bases left unmatched: 2. CDR3 length: 14 amino acids. The CDR3 sequence is CASSLTGENQPQHF. CDR3 nucleotide sequence: TGTGCCAGCAGCTTGACAGGGGAAAATCAGCCCCAGCATTTT.

The chain uses TRBV7-2 and TRBJ1-2; 8 nucleotides agree with TRBD1. This CDR3 comprises 16 residues. Germline CDR1 and CDR2: SGHTA and FQGNSA. Unmatched junction bases numbered 12, after V lost 2 bases and J lost 7 bases. This chain's CDR3 is CASSLYADRGRGGYTF. The CDR3 nucleotides are TGTGCCAGCAGCTTATACGCCGACAGGGGAAGAGGTGGCTACACCTTC.

This sequence joins TRBV9 and TRBJ2-7, with D perhaps given as TRBD1 or TRBD2 (5 bases each). Germline-derived CDR1 and CDR2 are SGDLS and YYNGEE. V was cut by 0 bases and J by 4 bases, with 11 bases left in between. The CDR3 contains 14 residues. CDR3 DNA sequence: TGTGCCAGCAGCGTAGGGGAAGGGACGTACGAGCAGTACTTC. Its translation is CASSVGEGTYEQYF.

This clone was observed once. The chain combines TRBV5-1 with TRBJ2-4, with D maybe TRBD1 (6 bases). The CDR3 consists of 16 residues. V lost 1 base, J lost 0 bases, and 11 bases lay in between. In germline, CDR1 is SGHRS, CDR2 YFSETQ. Here the CDR3 DNA reads TGCGCCAGCAGCTTGCAGGGGCTTCAAGCCAAAAACATTCAGTACTTC. Translating gives CASSLQGLQAKNIQYF.

V gene TRBV4-3 combines with J gene TRBJ1-4; unclear D gene. V shed 1 base and J shed 0 bases, with 6 bases lying between them. Per the germline V gene, CDR1 is LGHNA and CDR2 is YSLEER. This CDR3 has 15 amino acids. The CDR3 region is CASSQGHATNEKLFF. The CDR3 DNA sequence: TGCGCCAGCAGCCAAGGACACGCAACTAATGAAAAACTGTTTTTT.

The J gene is TRBJ2-1, the V gene TRBV6-6; D may correspond to TRBD1 or TRBD2 (5 bases each). The CDR3 runs 16 residues. The ends were cut back, 2 bases at V and 3 bases at J, with 14 bases in the middle. Germline V CDR1 and CDR2: MNHNY, SVGAGI (reference sequence). As DNA, the CDR3 is TGTGCCAGCAGTTACCCCTCGGGGCTAGACTACAATGAGCAGTTCTTC. Translation: CASSYPSGLDYNEQFF.

The V gene is TRBV10-3, the J gene TRBJ2-1, with no clear D. Trimming pared 2 bases from V and 11 bases from J, leaving 7 bases between. The CDR3 runs to 11 residues. The germline CDR1 and CDR2 sequences are ENHRY and SYGVKD. In nucleotides, the CDR3 is TGTGCCATCAGTGAGGATAAAAAGCAGTTCTTC. It is translated as CAISEDKKQFF.

V and J are TRBV28 and TRBJ1-1; D ambiguous. CDR1 MDHEN and CDR2 SYDVKM come from the germline V gene. The CDR3 spans 15 residues. Trimming took 2 bases from V and 0 from J, leaving 10 bases between them. The CDR3 sequence: CASSLRRIMNTEAFF. The CDR3 DNA reads TGTGCCAGCAGTTTAAGGAGAATCATGAACACTGAAGCTTTCTTT.

The chain employs TRBV6-6 and TRBJ1-1; D uncertain. The CDR3 contains 14 residues. V shed 5 bases and J shed 0 bases, with 10 bases lying between them. CDR1 MNHNY and CDR2 SVGAGI come from the germline V gene (reference sequence). The CDR3 DNA reads TGTGCCAGCAGTCGATCTGGGCTGAACACTGAAGCTTTCTTT. Its translation is CASSRSGLNTEAFF.

The rearrangement uses TRBV2 and TRBJ2-1, with D possibly matching TRBD2 (6 bases). This CDR3 is 15 amino acids long. The ends were cut back, 4 bases at V and 6 bases at J, with 16 bases in the middle. CDR1 and CDR2 (germline): SNHLY, FYNNEI. In DNA form, the CDR3 reads TGTGCCAGCAGTGTTGGAGGGGCTCCTATCAATGAGCAGTTCTTC. Translating it yields CASSVGGAPINEQFF.

The rearrangement joins TRBV12-3 or TRBV12-4 to TRBJ2-1; TRBD2 might be the D (5 bases). V was shortened by 4 bases and J by 2 bases, with 6 bases between the two germline ends. The CDR3 totals 13 residues. The CDR3 sequence is CASSSGTYNEQFF. CDR3 DNA: TGTGCCAGCAGTTCGGGGACCTACAATGAGCAGTTCTTC.

A few counts support this clone. The chain recombines TRBV5-4 with TRBJ1-6; 7 nucleotides line up with TRBD1. The CDR3 covers 14 residues. Looked up from germline, CDR1 is SGHNT and CDR2 is YYREEE (reference sequence). V gave up 3 bases and J gave up 7 bases; unmatched junction bases: 4. The DNA for the CDR3 is TGTGCCAGCAGCTCGGGACAGTACAATTCACCCCTCCACTTT. Translating it yields CASSSGQYNSPLHF.

In this sample, this clone turned up once. CDR3 DNA sequence: TGTGCCAGCAGACCTTCAGGTGGCGAGCAGTACTTC. Amino acids: CASRPSGGEQYF. The V call is TRBV3-1 (or the pseudogene TRBV3-2), the J call TRBJ2-7, with D uncertain. The CDR3 runs 12 residues. From germline, CDR1 is LGHDT and CDR2 YNNKEL (reference sequence). V shed 6 bases and J shed 6 bases, with 12 bases lying between them.

V is TRBV27 and J is TRBJ1-2, with 9 bases matching TRBD1. The V and J ends lost 5 bases and 4 bases, in that order; junction bases with no gene match: 8. This CDR3 has 15 amino acids. CDR1 and CDR2 (germline): MNHEY, SMNVEV (reference sequence). CDR3 sequence reads: CASSVRTGAFYGYTF. CDR3 bases: TGTGCCAGCAGTGTACGGACAGGGGCCTTCTATGGCTACACCTTC.

This chain's CDR3 is CASRTQGTDGYTF. CDR3 DNA: TGTGCCAGCAGAACACAGGGGACCGATGGCTACACCTTC. V is TRBV6-6 and J is TRBJ1-2; 7 nucleotides agree with TRBD1. This CDR3 is built from 13 residues. The germline gives CDR1 MNHNY, CDR2 SVGAGI (reference sequence). V lost 6 bases to trimming and J lost 6 bases; unmatched junction nucleotides: 7.

This rearrangement joins TRBV2 to TRBJ2-1; TRBD1 is a possible D gene (6 bases). The germline gives CDR1 SNHLY, CDR2 FYNNEI. With 6 bases removed from V and 0 bases from J, the gap between germline ends came to 12 bases. CDR3 size: 15 residues. DNA for the CDR3: TGTGCCAGCAGGACTCAGGGGTACTCCTACAATGAGCAGTTCTTC. It codes for CASRTQGYSYNEQFF.

The chain employs TRBV7-8 and TRBJ2-1, with 10 bases lining up with TRBD1. Germline CDR1 reads SGHVS; CDR2 reads FQNEAQ. After removal of 5 bases from V and 9 bases from J, the junction contained 4 bases not matched to a gene. The CDR3 has 13 residues. The CDR3 bases are TGTGCCAGCAGCGTGGGACAGGGGATTGAGCAGTTCTTC. Translating gives CASSVGQGIEQFF. Based on the CDR3 plus reference TRBV7-8 and TRBJ2-1, the full variable domain is GAGVSQSPRYKVAKRGQDVALRCDPISGHVSLFWYQQALGQGPEFLTYFQNEAQLDKSGLPSDRFFAERPEGSVSTLKIQRTQQEDSAVYLCASSVGQGIEQFFGPGTRLTVL.